These 27 T cell receptor beta chains came from one sample sequenced in a study of a mutant IDH1 vaccine in newly diagnosed glioma. The time point: week 35, safety follow-up. In every dose of vaccine, 300 ug of mutant IDH1 20-mer peptide was given alongside topical imiquimod. The antigens for these receptors are not known. Sequencing was performed with immunoSEQ multiplex PCR; in TCRdb, only in-frame clones are kept and a portion is missing. The table records about 65,000 clones, about four fifths of them present only once. This specimen consisted of PBMCs, obtained from a glioma patient whose treatment included an IDH1 peptide vaccine. The receptors originated from a man aged 35-49 years with glioma.

The rearrangement links TRBV9 to TRBJ1-1; D gene ambiguous. Trimming stripped 4 bases from V and 4 bases from J, with 11 bases between. Germline V gene data show CDR1 as SGDLS and CDR2 as YYNGEE. CDR3 length: 13 amino acids. Here the CDR3 DNA reads TGTGCCAGCAGCCCGAACTGGGGCACTGAAGCTTTCTTT. Its protein product is CASSPNWGTEAFF.

The chain employs TRBV10-3 and TRBJ2-3; 7 positions match TRBD2. V trimming: 4 bases; J trimming: 6 bases; junction bases outside the gene matches: 13. The CDR3 length is 16 residues. Per the germline V gene, CDR1 is ENHRY and CDR2 is SYGVKD. The CDR3 reads CAISGLTGGLEDTQYF. As DNA, the CDR3 is TGTGCCATCAGTGGATTGACGGGAGGCCTGGAGGATACGCAGTATTTT.

This sequence joins TRBV6-1 and TRBJ2-5, with 9 bases that match TRBD1. The germline V gene has CDR1 MNHNS and CDR2 SASEGT. This CDR3 contains 14 residues. Unmatched junction bases numbered 4, after V lost 2 bases and J lost 6 bases. CDR3 coding DNA: TGTGCCAGCAGTGAACTGGGACAGGGACAGACCCAGTACTTC. Protein sequence: CASSELGQGQTQYF.

This clone is a singleton in its sample. The CDR3 nucleotides read TGTGCCAGCGGGAAGGGCAGAAGGGTCTCCAATGAGCAGTTCTTC. This translates into CASGKGRRVSNEQFF. The genes are TRBV5-4 and TRBJ2-1; no definite D call. The CDR3 has 15 amino acids. V dropped 7 bases and J dropped 6 bases, with 20 bases sitting between them. From germline, CDR1 is SGHNT and CDR2 YYREEE (reference sequence).

This clone appeared once. The genes are TRBV7-8 and TRBJ2-1, with 8 bases aligning to TRBD1. Trimming took 1 base from V and 5 from J; bases not matched to a gene: 10. Looked up from germline, CDR1 is SGHVS and CDR2 is FQNEAQ. The CDR3 totals 17 residues. The CDR3 reads CASSLVPGGVENNEQFF. CDR3 DNA sequence: TGTGCCAGCAGCTTAGTCCCAGGGGGCGTAGAGAACAATGAGCAGTTCTTC.

This sequence joins TRBV5-1 and TRBJ2-5; D is undetermined. The CDR3 consists of 15 residues. The V end lost 0 bases, the J end lost 5 bases, and 14 bases lay between the germline ends. The germline V gene has CDR1 SGHRS and CDR2 YFSETQ. CDR3 residues: CASSLAVQAGETQYF. DNA for the CDR3: TGCGCCAGCAGCTTGGCCGTGCAGGCCGGGGAGACCCAGTACTTC.

The chain is built from TRBV7-3 and TRBJ2-3; TRBD2 is a possible D gene (6 bases). The ends were cut back, 4 bases at V and 4 bases at J, with 24 bases in the middle. This CDR3 has 18 amino acids. Germline values: CDR1 SGHTA, CDR2 FQGTGA. The CDR3 DNA sequence: TGTGCCAGCAGCTCCCTCCCCCCCCGGGCGGGAATAGCAGATACGCAGTATTTT. Translation gives CASSSLPPRAGIADTQYF.

This chain connects TRBV5-5 to TRBJ2-7; D might be TRBD1 or TRBD2, each matching 6 bases. The germline V and J ends were trimmed by 4 bases and 4 bases, with 15 bases remaining between them. The CDR3 contains 14 residues. CDR1 and CDR2 from the germline V gene are SGHKS and YYEKEE (reference sequence). The CDR3 reads CASSIQGGSYEQYF. DNA for the CDR3: TGTGCCAGCAGCATACAGGGAGGAAGTTACGAGCAGTACTTC.

This chain joins TRBV5-4 and TRBJ1-6; TRBD1 is a possible D gene (5 bases). CDR3 length: 16 residues. Germline values: CDR1 SGHNT, CDR2 YYREEE (reference sequence). Trimming cost V 4 bases and J 10 bases, with 21 bases left between them. The CDR3 DNA reads as TGTGCCAGCAGCGGTGGGGACCGATCCCCCGGGTCACCCCTCCACTTT. The encoded protein is CASSGGDRSPGSPLHF.

The rearrangement uses TRBV30 and TRBJ1-1; TRBD1 is a possible D gene (6 bases). Germline CDR1 GTSNPN, CDR2 SVGIG (reference sequence). The CDR3 is 16 residues long. The V end lost 3 bases, the J end lost 0 bases, and 17 bases lay between the germline ends. CDR3: CAWRARGLRVNTEAFF. CDR3 bases: TGTGCCTGGAGAGCTCGGGGGCTCCGAGTGAACACTGAAGCTTTCTTT.

The sample holds one count of this clone. This chain connects TRBV19 to TRBJ2-1; D is undetermined. V was shortened by 5 bases and J by 3 bases, with 8 bases between the two germline ends. The V gene's germline CDR1 is LNHDA and CDR2 SQIVND (reference sequence). The CDR3 totals 13 residues. CDR3 nucleotide sequence: TGTGCCAGTAGTTCCGCCCACTACAATGAGCAGTTCTTC. Encoded protein: CASSSAHYNEQFF. Looking up the rest from reference TRBV19 and TRBJ2-1 gives the full variable domain: DGGITQSPKYLFRKEGQNVTLSCEQNLNHDAMYWYRQDPGQGLRLIYYSQIVNDFQKGDIAEGYSVSREKKESFPLTVTSAQKNPTAFYLCASSSAHYNEQFFGPGTRLTVL.

The rearrangement links TRBV27 to TRBJ2-2; D is unresolved. Germline-derived CDR1 and CDR2 are MNHEY and SMNVEV (reference sequence). Trimming took off 3 bases at V and 4 bases at J, with 3 bases between the two ends. The CDR3 has 12 residues. The CDR3 loop reads CASSFITGELFF. CDR3 bases: TGTGCCAGCAGTTTCATCACCGGGGAGCTGTTTTTT.

V and J are TRBV4-3 and TRBJ1-2, with TRBD1 matching 8 bases. Germline assignment: CDR1 LGHNA and CDR2 YSLEER. Trimming cost V 4 bases and J 8 bases; bases outside gene matches: 12. The CDR3 runs to 15 residues. The DNA of the CDR3 is TGCGCCAGCAGCCCTGAAGACAGGGGACTATACGGCTACACCTTC. The encoded protein is CASSPEDRGLYGYTF.

This clone has more than one count but fewer than ten. The J gene is TRBJ2-3, the V gene TRBV29-1; no definite D call. In germline, CDR1 is SQVTM, CDR2 ANQGSEA. This CDR3 has 14 amino acids. V was clipped by 5 bases and J by 1 base, with 13 bases between them. The CDR3 region has the DNA TGCAGCGTTCAGCTCGTGATAGGCACAGATACGCAGTATTTT. It specifies CSVQLVIGTDTQYF.

The chain combines TRBV11-2 with TRBJ2-3; D might be TRBD1 (8 bases). The V end lost 0 bases, the J end lost 5 bases, and 18 bases lay between the germline ends. The CDR3 is 17 amino acids. CDR1 is SGHAT, CDR2 FQNNGV, per germline. The CDR3 sequence: CASSLDRTGGGEDTQYF. DNA of the CDR3: TGTGCCAGCAGCTTAGATCGCACAGGGGGAGGGGAAGATACGCAGTATTTT.

This clone turned up a few times. The chain couples TRBV7-9 to TRBJ1-4; 9 bases fit TRBD1. V lost 4 bases to trimming and J lost 5 bases; unmatched junction nucleotides: 5. Germline loops: CDR1 SEHNR, CDR2 FQNEAQ (reference sequence). The CDR3 runs 15 residues. The CDR3 sequence: CASSSSGTGNEKLFF. The CDR3 DNA is TGTGCCAGCAGCTCTTCAGGGACAGGGAATGAAAAACTGTTTTTT.

The chain links TRBV30 to TRBJ1-2; the D is unclear. The germline V gene encodes CDR1 GTSNPN and CDR2 SVGIG (reference sequence). The CDR3 is 18 residues long. Trimming took off 2 bases at V and 4 bases at J, with 26 bases between the two ends. The CDR3 coding sequence is TGTGCCTGGAGTCTGTATACCCCCCTCCCTCCCCGCCTCTATGGCTACACCTTC. It translates to CAWSLYTPLPPRLYGYTF.

The rearrangement joins TRBV27 to TRBJ1-5; the D is unclear. V dropped 4 bases and J dropped 9 bases, with 10 bases sitting between them. This CDR3 comprises 12 residues. Per germline, CDR1 MNHEY and CDR2 SMNVEV (reference sequence). The CDR3 nucleotides are TGTGCCAGCAGTTCACTCCCTGGGCCCCAGCATTTT. Translated, it gives CASSSLPGPQHF.

A few counts support this clone. The CDR3 region is CASSVGSLGRNEQYF. DNA for the CDR3: TGTGCCAGCAGCGTAGGATCATTAGGACGTAACGAGCAGTACTTC. The chain has TRBV9 and TRBJ2-7; D is unclear. The germline gives CDR1 SGDLS, CDR2 YYNGEE. Trimming pared 0 bases from V and 5 bases from J, leaving 15 bases between. The CDR3 runs to 15 residues. Together with reference TRBV9 and TRBJ2-7, the CDR3 gives the full variable domain: DSGVTQTPKHLITATGQRVTLRCSPRSGDLSVYWYQQSLDQGLQFLIQYYNGEERAKGNILERFSAQQFPDLHSELNLSSLELGDSALYFCASSVGSLGRNEQYFGPGTRLTVT.

The chain employs TRBV27 and TRBJ2-3, with 13 bases identical to TRBD2. Per the germline V gene, CDR1 is MNHEY and CDR2 is SMNVEV (reference sequence). V gave up 3 bases and J gave up 5 bases; unmatched junction bases: 11. The CDR3 has 18 residues. CDR3 DNA sequence: TGTGCCAGCAGTTTCAAACTCGGACTAGCGGGAGTTGGAGATACGCAGTATTTT. It encodes CASSFKLGLAGVGDTQYF.

Only one count was recorded for this clone. V and J are TRBV5-5 and TRBJ2-7, with TRBD1 matching over 8 bases. J gave up 1 base and V 1 base, and 4 bases lay outside the gene matches. The CDR3 has 15 residues. Germline-derived CDR1 and CDR2 are SGHKS and YYEKEE (reference sequence). Here the CDR3 DNA reads TGTGCCAGCAGCTTGTTACAGGGGGTTTCCTACGAGCAGTACTTC. It yields the protein CASSLLQGVSYEQYF.

This sequence joins TRBV4-3 and TRBJ1-5, with no clear D. The CDR3 runs to 15 residues. CDR1 and CDR2 (germline): LGHNA, YSLEER. V was cut by 0 bases and J by 1 base, with 7 bases left in between. CDR3 region: CASSQDWRSNQPQHF. The CDR3 DNA is TGCGCCAGCAGCCAAGATTGGAGAAGCAATCAGCCCCAGCATTTT.

This sequence joins TRBV6-5 and TRBJ1-2; the D gene is possibly TRBD1 (5 bases). The CDR3 totals 13 residues. V was cut by 5 bases and J by 4 bases, with 11 bases left in between. The germline V gene encodes CDR1 MNHEY and CDR2 SVGAGI. CDR3 nucleotide sequence: TGTGCCAGCAGTCCTGGGGCTAGCTATGGCTACACCTTC. Its protein product is CASSPGASYGYTF.

The chain uses TRBV11-2 and TRBJ2-1; 9 bases line up with TRBD2. Germline V CDR1 and CDR2: SGHAT, FQNNGV. The V gene end was trimmed by 5 bases and the J gene end by 4 bases; junction bases not matched to a gene: 9. The CDR3 extends over 16 amino acids. The CDR3 DNA reads TGTGCCAGCAGCCCACAAGCGGGAGGACCTTACAATGAGCAGTTCTTC. The encoded protein is CASSPQAGGPYNEQFF. Drawing the rest from reference TRBV11-2 and TRBJ2-1, the complete variable domain is EAGVAQSPRYKIIEKRQSVAFWCNPISGHATLYWYQQILGQGPKLLIQFQNNGVVDDSQLPKDRFSAERLKGVDSTLKIQPAKLEDSAVYLCASSPQAGGPYNEQFFGPGTRLTVL.

The chain combines TRBV15 with TRBJ1-2; D not certain. Germline V gene sequence: CDR1 LNHNV, CDR2 YYDKDF (reference sequence). V shed 1 base and J shed 6 bases, with 6 bases lying between them. This CDR3 comprises 12 residues. CDR3 sequence (DNA): TGTGCCACCAGCAGAGCAGTAAATGGCTACACCTTC. This encodes CATSRAVNGYTF.

The rearrangement links TRBV7-2 to TRBJ2-7; 9 bases agree with TRBD1. This CDR3 spans 16 amino acids. The germline CDR1 and CDR2 sequences are SGHTA and FQGNSA. J gave up 6 bases and V 3 bases, and 12 bases lay outside the gene matches. The CDR3 reads CASSLFGQGRYVEQYF. The CDR3, as DNA: TGTGCCAGCAGCTTGTTCGGACAGGGGCGTTATGTCGAGCAGTACTTC.

The chain couples TRBV5-5 to TRBJ2-1, with 8 bases matching TRBD1. J gave up 3 bases and V 4 bases, and 12 bases lay outside the gene matches. Germline loops: CDR1 SGHKS, CDR2 YYEKEE (reference sequence). This CDR3 spans 17 amino acids. The CDR3 sequence is CASSPDRGSPFYNEQFF. For the CDR3, the DNA is TGTGCCAGCAGCCCCGACAGGGGATCCCCTTTCTACAATGAGCAGTTCTTC.